A single sample is the source of the 21 T cell receptor beta chains below, sequenced in a study of shared clonotypes between healthy human individuals. The assay was immunoSEQ multiplex PCR, and TCRdb's table has in-frame clones only and misses some. The table shows some 700,000 clones, with 80% to 95% occurring only once. The sample taken for sequencing was memory CD8+ T cells from PBMCs. Documented subset: CD45RO+ cells pooled with CCR7-negative TemRA cells. Receptors were obtained from a man aged 18-30 years in good health. Some clones in this sample may be carry-over from other donors' samples.

The chain is built from TRBV28 and TRBJ2-5, with a weak D call TRBD2 (5 bases). The germline CDR1 and CDR2 sequences are MDHEN and SYDVKM. The V gene lost 8 bases and the J gene lost 5 bases, with 21 bases spanning the gap. The CDR3 sequence is 15 residues long. As DNA, the CDR3 is TGTGCCAGCTCACCCCCTGAGGGAGCGCGCGAGACCCAGTACTTC. Its translation is CASSPPEGARETQYF.

The chain uses TRBV18 and TRBJ2-2; 11 bases agree with TRBD2. The CDR3 spans 22 residues. V trimming: 3 bases; J trimming: 3 bases; junction bases outside the gene matches: 21. The germline V gene encodes CDR1 KGHSH and CDR2 LQKENI. The DNA of the CDR3 is TGTGCCAGCTCACCCTGGGGCAATCTCGGACTAGCGGGTCCGGTATACACCGGGGAGCTGTTTTTT. As protein: CASSPWGNLGLAGPVYTGELFF.

The V gene is TRBV27, the J gene TRBJ1-2, with D perhaps matching TRBD1 (6 bases). Germline lookup yields CDR1 MNHEY and CDR2 SMNVEV (reference sequence). The CDR3 is 14 residues long. Trimming left V 3 bases short and J 8 bases short, with 16 bases between. The CDR3 spells CASSFSGGPVGYTF. The CDR3 coding sequence is TGTGCCAGCAGTTTTTCGGGGGGCCCCGTAGGCTACACCTTC.

The chain combines TRBV7-9 with TRBJ2-3, with D maybe TRBD2 (6 bases). CDR3 size: 14 residues. CDR1 and CDR2 from the germline V gene are SEHNR and FQNEAQ (reference sequence). Between the trimmed V and J ends, which lost 5 bases and 1 base, there was a span of 10 bases. The CDR3 coding sequence is TGTGCCAGCAGCCCGGGAGCCCGCACAGATACGCAGTATTTT. This codes for CASSPGARTDTQYF.

This clone was picked up one time. The chain employs TRBV2 and TRBJ2-1; 7 nucleotides align to TRBD2. Trimming at V came to 6 bases and at J to 2 bases, leaving 13 bases not matched to a gene. The germline CDR1 and CDR2 sequences are SNHLY and FYNNEI. This CDR3 spans 17 amino acids. In DNA, the CDR3 is TGTGCCAGCAGCACCAAGCGGGCGGGAGCGGCCTACAATGAGCAGTTCTTC. Protein sequence: CASSTKRAGAAYNEQFF.

The J gene is TRBJ1-2, the V gene TRBV6-5; 8 bases agree with TRBD1. Germline V CDR1 and CDR2: MNHEY, SVGAGI. The CDR3 totals 14 residues. V shed 7 bases, J shed 0 bases, and the junction held 4 bases outside the gene matches. The CDR3 DNA reads as TGTGCCAGCACCCCGGGACAGGCTAACTATGGCTACACCTTC. This gives the protein CASTPGQANYGYTF.

This clone occurred once. The DNA of the CDR3 is TGTGCCAGCAGAAATGGCAGACGTCCCTACGAGCAGTACTTC. Its protein is CASRNGRRPYEQYF. V and J are TRBV28 and TRBJ2-7; D uncertain. V lost 6 bases, J lost 2 bases, and 14 bases lay in between. The CDR3 has 14 residues. The germline V gene has CDR1 MDHEN and CDR2 SYDVKM.

The chain links TRBV6-5 to TRBJ2-3; weak D call: TRBD2 (6 bases). V was pared by 1 base and J by 1 base, with 12 bases between. The CDR3 totals 16 residues. Germline V CDR1 and CDR2: MNHEY, SVGAGI. In DNA, the CDR3 is TGTGCCAGCAGTTACTTCCCAGGAGGGGGCACAGATACGCAGTATTTT. Protein product: CASSYFPGGGTDTQYF.

This clone was detected only once. The chain combines TRBV7-2 with TRBJ2-6; D ambiguous. Trimming took 8 bases from V and 2 from J, leaving 13 bases between them. Germline CDR1 and CDR2: SGHTA and FQGNSA. CDR3 length equals 15 residues. This chain's CDR3 is CASRKGRTGANVLTF. The DNA for the CDR3 is TGTGCCAGCCGAAAAGGTCGGACTGGGGCCAACGTCCTGACTTTC.

The chain couples TRBV4-1 to TRBJ2-2; TRBD2 aligns across 11 bases. The V gene end was trimmed by 0 bases and the J gene end by 3 bases; junction bases not matched to a gene: 0. Germline assignment: CDR1 MGHRA and CDR2 YSYEKL. The CDR3 has 16 amino acids. CDR3 nucleotides: TGCGCCAGCAGCCAAGATAGCGGGAGGGACACCGGGGAGCTGTTTTTT. Translation: CASSQDSGRDTGELFF.

The rearrangement links TRBV30 to TRBJ2-1; 8 bases map to TRBD2. Germline V gene lookup returns CDR1 GTSNPN and CDR2 SVGIG (reference sequence). J was trimmed by 10 bases and V by 0 bases; bases with no gene match: 11. The CDR3 spans 15 residues. The CDR3 here is CAWSVGSGAFYEQFF. DNA for the CDR3: TGTGCCTGGAGTGTAGGTAGCGGGGCATTTTACGAGCAGTTCTTC.

This clone has a handful of counts. V is TRBV7-3 and J is TRBJ2-5; D call uncertain. V gave up 1 base and J gave up 5 bases, with 8 bases separating them. The CDR3 loop spans 13 amino acids. Germline CDR1 reads SGHTA; CDR2 reads FQGTGA. The CDR3 nucleotides are TGTGCCAGCAGCTTAAACTCAGCGGAGACCCAGTACTTC. It is translated as CASSLNSAETQYF.

The V gene is TRBV6-1, the J gene TRBJ2-2; no reliable D call. The V gene's germline CDR1 is MNHNS and CDR2 SASEGT. CDR3 size: 13 residues. Trimming shortened V by 2 bases and J by 5 bases, and 6 bases separated the two germline ends. CDR3 sequence: CASSEMGTGELFF. For the CDR3, the DNA is TGTGCCAGCAGTGAAATGGGAACCGGGGAGCTGTTTTTT.

This chain links TRBV19 with TRBJ1-4; D is undetermined. Deletions cut 6 bases from V and 2 bases from J, with 19 bases between. Germline V gene data show CDR1 as LNHDA and CDR2 as SQIVND (reference sequence). The CDR3 is 17 amino acids. This chain's CDR3 is CASSKRGVPSTNEKLFF. CDR3 bases: TGTGCCAGTAGCAAACGCGGGGTTCCTTCGACTAATGAAAAACTGTTTTTT.

The CDR3: CASSQAGSGANVLTF. CDR3 nucleotide sequence: TGTGCCAGCAGCCAAGCGGGTTCTGGGGCCAACGTCCTGACTTTC. This sequence joins TRBV14 and TRBJ2-6, with D unresolved. The CDR3 contains 15 residues. V dropped 1 base and J dropped 1 base, with 5 bases sitting between them. Per germline, CDR1 SGHDN and CDR2 FVKESK. Full variable domain (missing parts from reference TRBV14 and TRBJ2-6): EAGVTQFPSHSVIEKGQTVTLRCDPISGHDNLYWYRRVMGKEIKFLLHFVKESKQDESGMPNNRFLAERTGGTYSTLKVQPAELEDSGVYFCASSQAGSGANVLTFGAGSRLTVL.

The chain uses TRBV2 and TRBJ2-2; 9 bases agree with TRBD1. The CDR3 length is 13 residues. CDR1 is SNHLY and CDR2 is FYNNEI in the germline V gene. V lost 7 bases, J lost 6 bases, and 3 bases stayed unmatched. CDR3 sequence reads: CASMTGGPGELFF. The CDR3 DNA sequence: TGTGCCAGCATGACAGGGGGTCCCGGGGAGCTGTTTTTT.

The chain has TRBV4-1 and TRBJ2-2, with TRBD1 identical over 7 bases. The CDR3 covers 15 residues. From germline, CDR1 is MGHRA and CDR2 YSYEKL. Trimming cost V 4 bases and J 3 bases; bases outside gene matches: 5. This CDR3 reads CASSPRTGDTGELFF. CDR3 nucleotides: TGCGCCAGCAGCCCCCGGACAGGCGACACCGGGGAGCTGTTTTTT.

The V call is TRBV4-1, the J call TRBJ1-2; 9 positions agree with TRBD1. Trimming removed 2 bases from V and 2 bases from J; junction bases left unmatched: 3. CDR1 MGHRA and CDR2 YSYEKL come from the germline V gene. The length of the CDR3 is 15 residues. For the CDR3, the DNA is TGCGCCAGCAGCCAAAATACAGGGGGCAACTATGGCTACACCTTC. This sequence encodes CASSQNTGGNYGYTF.

This clone has just one count. The V and J genes are TRBV4-1 and TRBJ2-7; TRBD2 is a possible D gene (6 bases). Germline CDR1 and CDR2: MGHRA and YSYEKL. V was shortened by 4 bases and J by 3 bases, with 19 bases between the two germline ends. The CDR3 has 16 amino acids. The CDR3 sequence: CASSLIGGVPIYEQYF. The CDR3 DNA follows: TGCGCCAGCAGCCTAATAGGAGGGGTCCCGATCTACGAGCAGTACTTC.

This chain connects TRBV15 to TRBJ2-1, with D unresolved. V shed 8 bases and J shed 2 bases, with 13 bases lying between them. Germline assignment: CDR1 LNHNV and CDR2 YYDKDF (reference sequence). The CDR3 is 14 amino acids. Here the CDR3 DNA reads TGTGCCACCGCTAACAGTCACCCCTACAATGAGCAGTTCTTC. The encoded protein is CATANSHPYNEQFF.

J is TRBJ2-7 and V is TRBV7-2, with D tentatively TRBD2 (6 bases). Germline V gives CDR1 SGHTA, CDR2 FQGNSA. Trimming left V 1 base short and J 2 bases short, with 12 bases between. This CDR3 has 15 amino acids. CDR3: CASSLGRDWTYEQYF. The CDR3 DNA sequence: TGTGCCAGCAGCTTAGGTAGGGACTGGACCTACGAGCAGTACTTC.